A single sample is the source of the 24 T cell receptor beta chains below, sequenced in a study of blood T cell repertoires in COVID-19 (dated by TCRdb to 2018 to 2020). Library prep was done by the immunoSEQ multiplex PCR assay. Here the immuneACCESS table is served through TCRdb, limited to in-frame sequences with V and J called. Missing clones are a known gap in these copies; in checked studies unresolved V genes cover under half, and the rest lacks a known reason. The sample table lists about 270,000 clones, 80% to 90% of them with a count of one. The biggest ten clones account for more than 9.5% of the sample. Sequenced sample: peripheral blood. Source of these receptors: a woman in her 70s with acute or convalescent COVID-19.

DNA of the CDR3: TGTGCCAGCAGTGGAAGCCCCGGACTAGCGGGGGGCACAGATACGCAGTATTTT. Residues: CASSGSPGLAGGTDTQYF. The chain is built from TRBV2 and TRBJ2-3, with 13 nucleotides matching TRBD2. Unmatched junction bases numbered 8, after V lost 4 bases and J lost 1 base. The CDR3 runs to 18 residues. CDR1 is SNHLY, CDR2 FYNNEI, per germline.

The chain joins TRBV6-5 to TRBJ2-7; tentative D call: TRBD1 (6 bases). Germline loops: CDR1 MNHEY, CDR2 SVGAGI. There are 16 residues in the CDR3. Trimming removed 4 bases from V and 2 bases from J, with 18 bases in between. CDR3 DNA sequence: TGTGCCAGCAGTTGGGGGACAAAGAATAGGGCCTACGAGCAGTACTTC. Protein sequence: CASSWGTKNRAYEQYF.

In this sample, this clone turned up a few times. This same CDR3 is encoded by further DNA sequences in the sample. The chain uses TRBV3-1 (or the pseudogene TRBV3-2) and TRBJ1-3; 7 bases fit TRBD1. There are 14 residues in the CDR3. J was trimmed by 2 bases and V by 4 bases; bases with no gene match: 2. The V gene's germline CDR1 is LGHDT and CDR2 YNNKEL (reference sequence). In DNA, the CDR3 is TGTGCCAGCAGCCCCACAGGGGCTGGAAACACCATATATTTT. Encoded protein: CASSPTGAGNTIYF.

The chain links TRBV12-3 or TRBV12-4 to TRBJ2-1, with a tentative D call TRBD1 (6 bases). Trimming shortened V by 4 bases and J by 13 bases, and 17 bases separated the two germline ends. The CDR3 has 13 residues. CDR3 protein: CASSSSGTYSQFF. The CDR3 region has the DNA TGTGCCAGCAGTTCCTCGGGGACATACTCCCAGTTCTTC.

The chain uses TRBV5-1 and TRBJ2-2; 7 bases map to TRBD1. The V gene end was trimmed by 2 bases and the J gene end by 1 base; junction bases not matched to a gene: 5. Germline CDR1 and CDR2: SGHRS and YFSETQ. This CDR3 is built from 16 residues. The CDR3 nucleotides read TGCGCCAGCAGCTTAACAGGGGCCCTGAACACCGGGGAGCTGTTTTTT. This sequence encodes CASSLTGALNTGELFF.

The rearrangement joins TRBV2 to TRBJ1-1, with a weak D call TRBD1 (5 bases). The CDR3 contains 13 residues. V was trimmed by 7 bases and J by 4 bases, leaving 13 bases between them. Germline CDR1 is SNHLY and CDR2 is FYNNEI. The CDR3 reads CASKGTGGTEAFF. The CDR3 DNA reads as TGTGCCAGCAAGGGAACAGGTGGCACTGAAGCTTTCTTT.

A few counts support this clone. The chain links TRBV27 to TRBJ1-2; TRBD1 agrees at 9 bases. Germline trimming cut 6 bases from V and 5 bases from J; bases unmatched to any gene: 4. The CDR3 consists of 13 residues. Germline V gene sequence: CDR1 MNHEY, CDR2 SMNVEV (reference sequence). In DNA form, the CDR3 reads TGTGCCAGCAGCTTAGACAGGGGGTATGGCTACACCTTC. The encoded protein is CASSLDRGYGYTF.

This chain links TRBV3-1 (or the pseudogene TRBV3-2) with TRBJ1-2; unclear D gene. The V gene lost 5 bases and the J gene lost 4 bases, with 11 bases spanning the gap. CDR1 is LGHDT, CDR2 YNNKEL, per germline (reference sequence). CDR3 length: 13 amino acids. In nucleotides, the CDR3 is TGTGCCAGCAGCTACGCTAGAGGCTATGGCTACACCTTC. This translates into CASSYARGYGYTF.

The J gene is TRBJ2-3, the V gene TRBV19; TRBD2 is a possible D gene (6 bases). The germline V and J ends were trimmed by 6 bases and 6 bases, with 28 bases remaining between them. CDR3 length: 18 amino acids. Germline V gene sequence: CDR1 LNHDA, CDR2 SQIVND (reference sequence). CDR3 bases: TGTGCCAGTAGATTCGGAGCTTGGCGGGGCCGTAATGGGGATACGCAGTATTTT. Its translation is CASRFGAWRGRNGDTQYF.

This sequence joins TRBV5-4 and TRBJ1-6; 10 bases are a match to TRBD1. From germline, CDR1 is SGHNT and CDR2 YYREEE (reference sequence). This CDR3 is built from 15 residues. Unmatched junction bases numbered 3, after V lost 0 bases and J lost 9 bases. CDR3 protein: CASSLEGTGASPLHF. DNA for the CDR3: TGTGCCAGCAGCTTGGAGGGGACAGGGGCTTCACCCCTCCACTTT.

CDR3 in DNA: TGTGCCAGTAGCCGACGGCGGGCGAACACTGAAGCTTTCTTT. Translated: CASSRRRANTEAFF. The chain carries TRBV19 and TRBJ1-1; no definite D call. The V gene lost 6 bases and the J gene lost 1 base, with 12 bases spanning the gap. This CDR3 is 14 amino acids long. Germline V gene sequence: CDR1 LNHDA, CDR2 SQIVND (reference sequence).

The chain has TRBV18 and TRBJ1-5, with 12 nucleotides matching TRBD1. Germline V gene lookup returns CDR1 KGHSH and CDR2 LQKENI. Trimming cost V 5 bases and J 6 bases; bases outside gene matches: 5. The CDR3 has 15 residues. The CDR3 loop is CASSTGTGGSQPQHF. In nucleotides, the CDR3 is TGTGCCAGCTCAACCGGGACAGGGGGCTCTCAGCCCCAGCATTTT.

V usage is TRBV11-2 and J usage is TRBJ2-7; 7 bases map to TRBD1. The CDR3 consists of 18 residues. CDR1 SGHAT and CDR2 FQNNGV come from the germline V gene. V dropped 5 bases and J dropped 1; count of bases not matched to a gene: 17. DNA for the CDR3: TGTGCCAGCAGCCCAATAAACAGGGGCGGAAGTACGTCCTACGAGCAGTACTTC. As protein: CASSPINRGGSTSYEQYF.

The CDR3 region has the DNA TGTGCCAGCAGCGTAGTAGCCTATGCCTCCCCCAATGAGCAGTTCTTC. The encoded protein is CASSVVAYASPNEQFF. This chain joins TRBV9 and TRBJ2-1; no definite D call. Germline V CDR1 and CDR2: SGDLS, YYNGEE. The germline V and J ends were trimmed by 0 bases and 6 bases, with 16 bases remaining between them. This CDR3 has 16 amino acids.

A single count supports this clone. The V and J genes are TRBV6-6 and TRBJ1-5; TRBD1 might be the D (5 bases). From germline, CDR1 is MNHNY and CDR2 SVGAGI (reference sequence). Trimming removed 4 bases at V and 6 bases at J, with 13 bases between. CDR3 length: 14 residues. DNA for the CDR3: TGTGCCAGCAGTTCCGGCAGGGAAAGTCAGCCCCAGCATTTT. Its translation: CASSSGRESQPQHF.

The chain carries TRBV6-1 and TRBJ1-5, with D hard to call. The CDR3 runs 13 residues. CDR1 and CDR2 from the germline V gene are MNHNS and SASEGT. Trimming removed 2 bases at V and 6 bases at J, with 8 bases between. Here the CDR3 reads CASSEWRGQPQHF. The DNA for the CDR3 is TGTGCCAGCAGTGAATGGAGAGGTCAGCCCCAGCATTTT.

This clone has a single count. The V call is TRBV4-2, the J call TRBJ1-2, with 7 positions matching TRBD1. Trimming at V came to 3 bases and at J to 7 bases, leaving 5 bases not matched to a gene. CDR3 size: 13 residues. Germline V gives CDR1 LGHNA, CDR2 YNFKEQ. CDR3 sequence: CASSQTGNGGYTF. The CDR3 region has the DNA TGTGCCAGCAGCCAGACAGGGAACGGTGGCTACACCTTC.

This clone was picked up one time. This chain connects TRBV7-8 to TRBJ1-3; 7 nucleotides match TRBD1. The CDR3 covers 15 residues. V lost 2 bases and J lost 8; bases outside the gene matches: 9. Germline V CDR1 and CDR2: SGHVS, FQNEAQ. For the CDR3, the DNA is TGTGCCAGCAGCTTAAGTAGGGGGCCTGGGGACACCATATATTTT. It specifies CASSLSRGPGDTIYF.

As to this clone: Germline is not matched at one junction end, which may reflect a read error. V is TRBV2 and J is TRBJ1-2; a possible D gene is TRBD1 (6 bases). Germline V gene data show CDR1 as SNHLY and CDR2 as FYNNEI. The CDR3 spans 13 residues. CDR3 coding DNA: TGTGCCGGCAGGGGAGGGGACCGCTATGGCTACACCTTC. This sequence encodes CAGRGGDRYGYTF.

This clone has only a few counts. This chain uses TRBV7-9 with TRBJ1-6; D is possibly TRBD1 (5 bases). Germline CDR1 reads SEHNR; CDR2 reads FQNEAQ (reference sequence). The CDR3 has 15 amino acids. V was cut by 6 bases and J by 1 base, with 10 bases left in between. CDR3 sequence (DNA): TGTGCCAGCAGTTTCCAGGGATCCTATAATTCACCCCTCCACTTT. This sequence encodes CASSFQGSYNSPLHF.

The chain is built from TRBV12-5 and TRBJ2-5; 12 bases align to TRBD1. Germline V lookup: CDR1 LGHNT, CDR2 FRNRAP. This CDR3 is 15 amino acids long. The trim removed 6 bases at V and 4 bases at J, leaving 6 bases unmatched. The CDR3 is CASGPGQGAPETQYF. The DNA of the CDR3 is TGTGCTAGTGGCCCGGGACAGGGGGCCCCAGAGACCCAGTACTTC.

The V gene is TRBV5-1, the J gene TRBJ2-3, with TRBD2 matching 13 bases. This CDR3 has 19 amino acids. Germline loops: CDR1 SGHRS, CDR2 YFSETQ. J was trimmed by 0 bases and V by 5 bases; bases with no gene match: 12. This chain's CDR3 is CASSPGLAGSLGSTDTQYF. The CDR3 bases are TGCGCCAGCAGTCCGGGACTAGCGGGGTCCCTGGGGAGCACAGATACGCAGTATTTT.

The chain has TRBV6-5 and TRBJ1-2; D is undetermined. V was trimmed by 5 bases and J by 8 bases, leaving 18 bases between them. The CDR3 runs 14 residues. Germline assignment: CDR1 MNHEY and CDR2 SVGAGI. CDR3 protein: CASSLNWGGLGYTF. CDR3 DNA sequence: TGTGCCAGCAGTCTCAACTGGGGAGGTCTAGGCTACACCTTC.

The CDR3 here is CASSLNTNSGANVLTF. CDR3 coding DNA: TGTGCCAGCAGCCTTAACACCAACTCTGGGGCCAACGTCCTGACTTTC. The V call is TRBV5-6, the J call TRBJ2-6, with no clear D. Germline CDR1 is SGHDT and CDR2 is YYEEEE. This CDR3 comprises 16 residues. The germline V and J ends were trimmed by 4 bases and 0 bases, with 11 bases remaining between them. The full variable domain, completed using reference TRBV5-6 and TRBJ2-6, is DAGVTQSPTHLIKTRGQQVTLRCSPKSGHDTVSWYQQALGQGPQFIFQYYEEEERQRGNFPDRFSGHQFPNYSSELNVNALLLGDSALYLCASSLNTNSGANVLTFGAGSRLTVL.